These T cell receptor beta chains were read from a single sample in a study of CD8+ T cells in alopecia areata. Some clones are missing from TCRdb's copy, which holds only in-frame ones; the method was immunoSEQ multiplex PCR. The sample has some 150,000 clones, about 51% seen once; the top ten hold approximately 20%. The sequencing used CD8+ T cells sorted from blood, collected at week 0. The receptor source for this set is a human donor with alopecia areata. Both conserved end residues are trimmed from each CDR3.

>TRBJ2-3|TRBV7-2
ASSPGLVNLIDTQY
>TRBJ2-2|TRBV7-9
ASSFGGTATGELF
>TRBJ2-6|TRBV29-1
SARGTGSGANVLT
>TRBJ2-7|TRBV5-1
ASNDLETGQQY
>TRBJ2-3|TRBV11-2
ASSLERGTSGASRTDTQY
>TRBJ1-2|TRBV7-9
ASSPVTGSHGYT
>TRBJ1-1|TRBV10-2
ASSDEENTEAF
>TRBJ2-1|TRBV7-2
ASSLALPTSYSYNEQF
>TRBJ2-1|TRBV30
AWSTGGNEQF
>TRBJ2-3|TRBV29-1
SALPGADTQY
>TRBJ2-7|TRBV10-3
AILLDNSYEQY
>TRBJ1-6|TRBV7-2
ASSLASRDRGNSPLH
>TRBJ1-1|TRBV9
ASSAGDREAF
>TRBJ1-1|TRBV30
AWTDGNTEAF
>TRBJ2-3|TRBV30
AWSVSLRGDTQY
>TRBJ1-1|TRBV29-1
SVHRDSEAF
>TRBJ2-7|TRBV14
ASSYTGGVYEQY
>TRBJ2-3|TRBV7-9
ASSLGTSGGQDLTDTQY
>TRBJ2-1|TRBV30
AWTAFSYNEQF
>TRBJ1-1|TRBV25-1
ASSVGTEAF
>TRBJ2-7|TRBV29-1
SASGQGNEQY
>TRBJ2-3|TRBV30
AWSAGGSTDTQY
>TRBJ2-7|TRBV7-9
ASRHESPLSSGDSYEQY
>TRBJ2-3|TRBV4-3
ASSQTTGEDTQY
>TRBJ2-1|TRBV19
ASSMGGLTPHEQF
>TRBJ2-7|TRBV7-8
ASSLGSISYEQY
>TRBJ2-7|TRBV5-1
ASSLAGIDGTYEQY
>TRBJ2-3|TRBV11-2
ASSRLGTKDTQY
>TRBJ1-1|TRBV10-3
ATRTGDTEAF
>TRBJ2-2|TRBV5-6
ASSSSRELF
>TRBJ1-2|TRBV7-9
ASSGRRTGGHGYT
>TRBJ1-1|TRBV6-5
ASSYEPNTEAF
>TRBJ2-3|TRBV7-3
ASSLGLADTQY
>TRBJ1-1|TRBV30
AWIRTGPNTEAF
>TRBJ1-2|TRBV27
ASRPRGGNYGYT
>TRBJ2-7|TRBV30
AWSVMRFYEQY
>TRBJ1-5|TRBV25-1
ASSVGGSNQPQH
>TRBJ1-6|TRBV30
AWTGTYNSPLH
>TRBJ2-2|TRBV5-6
ASSLSTENTGELF
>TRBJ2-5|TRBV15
ATSSTRERGGVRETQY
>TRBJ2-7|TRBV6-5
ASSPGQVTYEQY
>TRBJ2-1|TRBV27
ASTSGGSYNEQF
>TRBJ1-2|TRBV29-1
SVVSGDAYGYT
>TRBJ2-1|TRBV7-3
ASSYPGTSEMNEQF
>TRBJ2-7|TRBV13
ASSLRGPYEQY
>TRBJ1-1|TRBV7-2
ASSVELQGAATEAF
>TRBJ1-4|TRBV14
ASSQFRGRGEKLF
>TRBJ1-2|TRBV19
ASSTSGVPYYGYT
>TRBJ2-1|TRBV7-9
ASSYGRDEF
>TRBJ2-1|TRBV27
ASSLGSYNEQF
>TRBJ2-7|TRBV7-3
ASSSLGGGKPEQY
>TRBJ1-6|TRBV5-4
ASSLDRGKGSPLH
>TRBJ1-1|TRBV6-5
ASSYSDVLTEAF
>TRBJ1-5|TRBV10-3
AIENLSRDRVVGIRPQH
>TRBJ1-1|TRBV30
AWTIDRTEAF
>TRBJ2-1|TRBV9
ASSVRQSSSYNEQF
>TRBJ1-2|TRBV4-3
ASSQAQGYGYT
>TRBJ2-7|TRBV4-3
ASSQETSGNSYEQY
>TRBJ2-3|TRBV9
ASSVGTGLADTQY
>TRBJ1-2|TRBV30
ALWTGAINYGYT